The 28 T cell receptor beta chains below come from one sample, sequenced in a study of regulatory T cells in long-lasting Graves disease. The time point here: newly diagnosed GD, antithyroid drugs for less than 3 months. Scientists built the TCR library using RNA that was extracted from PBMCs. Sequencing libraries for TCR beta were prepared with iRepertoire HTBI primers and Arm-PCR of CDR3 regions. Each CDR3 protein is one row after TCRdb ran MiXCR on the multiplex PCR reads. The table lists 400,000 to 500,000 distinct CDR3 sequences, about a sixth of them singletons. The same sample was also studied in work on T cells in Graves' hyperthyroidism and ophthalmopathy.

The starting material was peripheral blood mononuclear cells (PBMCs), obtained at new diagnosis, from a patient treated with antithyroid drugs. These receptor sequences come from a young woman with Graves disease.

This clonotype came up many times. The chain links TRBV5-1 to TRBJ1-1; the D gene is possibly TRBD1 (6 bases). Trimming took 4 bases from V and 0 from J, leaving 10 bases between them. The CDR3 is 14 residues long. Germline V lookup: CDR1 SGHRS, CDR2 YFSETQ. CDR3 bases: TGCGCCAGCAGCGCGGGACATCTGAACACTGAAGCTTTCTTT. It is translated as CASSAGHLNTEAFF.

The chain recombines TRBV6-2 or TRBV6-3 with TRBJ2-3, with D possibly being TRBD2 (6 bases). The CDR3 has 16 residues. Trimming pared 2 bases from V and 6 bases from J, leaving 18 bases between. Germline V gene sequence: CDR1 MNHEY, CDR2 SVGEGT. In DNA form, the CDR3 reads TGTGCCAGCAGTTACCTCGGGGGACGATCGACGGATACGCAGTATTTT. It yields the protein CASSYLGGRSTDTQYF.

This clonotype was counted once. CDR3 loop: CASSMKASYEQYF. The CDR3 coding sequence is TGTGCCAGTAGTATGAAAGCCTCCTACGAGCAGTACTTC. V usage is TRBV19 and J usage is TRBJ2-7, with unresolved D. V was trimmed by 3 bases and J by 0 bases, leaving 6 bases between them. Looked up from germline, CDR1 is LNHDA and CDR2 is SQIVND (reference sequence). The CDR3 has 13 residues.

This clonotype has only a few counts. The CDR3 spells CASRVAGGGYNEQFF. The CDR3 DNA reads TGTGCCAGCAGAGTAGCGGGAGGGGGATACAATGAGCAGTTCTTC. V is TRBV6-1 and J is TRBJ2-1; TRBD2 matches at 11 bases. This CDR3 comprises 15 residues. Germline trimming cut 6 bases from V and 4 bases from J; bases unmatched to any gene: 5. Germline CDR1 MNHNS, CDR2 SASEGT.

This chain links TRBV4-1 with TRBJ2-3; TRBD2 aligns across 9 bases. V trimming: 4 bases; J trimming: 4 bases; junction bases outside the gene matches: 18. The CDR3 runs to 19 residues. Per germline, CDR1 MGHRA and CDR2 YSYEKL. CDR3 sequence reads: CASSPLGRVGGRASDTQYF. CDR3 DNA: TGCGCCAGCAGCCCTTTAGGCAGGGTAGGCGGGAGGGCCTCAGATACGCAGTATTTT.

This clonotype was recorded a few times. This sequence joins TRBV4-1 and TRBJ1-1; 9 bases align to TRBD1. CDR1 and CDR2 from the germline V gene are MGHRA and YSYEKL. The CDR3 length is 15 residues. V was pared by 1 base and J by 5 bases, with 5 bases of the junction left unmatched. The CDR3 DNA reads as TGCGCCAGCAGCCAAGCACAGGGGGCGCGGACTGAAGCTTTCTTT. Translating gives CASSQAQGARTEAFF.

This clonotype was counted only a few times. The gene calls are TRBV6-2 or TRBV6-3 and TRBJ2-3; TRBD2 aligns across 10 bases. Germline lookup yields CDR1 MNHEY and CDR2 SVGEGT. The CDR3 runs to 17 residues. With 2 bases clipped from V and 0 bases from J, the junction kept 5 bases outside the gene matches. The CDR3 DNA follows: TGTGCCAGCAGTTACACAGGACTAGCGGTTAGCACAGATACGCAGTATTTT. Its translation is CASSYTGLAVSTDTQYF.

Many counts were recorded for this clonotype. J is TRBJ2-2 and V is TRBV27; possible D gene TRBD1, 7 bases. This CDR3 is 14 amino acids long. Germline CDR1 is MNHEY and CDR2 is SMNVEV (reference sequence). V shed 8 bases and J shed 7 bases, with 17 bases lying between them. CDR3 in amino acids: CASGVGGGVGELFF. The DNA for the CDR3 is TGTGCCAGCGGAGTTGGAGGGGGCGTCGGGGAGCTGTTTTTT.

In its sample, this clonotype was seen a few times. The chain is built from TRBV2 and TRBJ1-3; D call uncertain. The length of the CDR3 is 15 residues. The germline V and J ends were trimmed by 6 bases and 6 bases, with 18 bases remaining between them. Germline V gene sequence: CDR1 SNHLY, CDR2 FYNNEI. Written as DNA, the CDR3 is TGTGCCAGCAGAGACCCCCGAGACACAATAAACACCATATATTTT. Its protein is CASRDPRDTINTIYF.

This clonotype was picked up a small number of times. The chain is built from TRBV30 and TRBJ2-2; 7 bases match TRBD2. V gave up 3 bases and J gave up 7 bases; unmatched junction bases: 11. Germline V lookup: CDR1 GTSNPN, CDR2 SVGIG (reference sequence). CDR3 length: 15 residues. DNA of the CDR3: TGTGCCTGGAGGGGGGGGAGCGGGAACGTCGGGGAGCTGTTTTTT. This encodes CAWRGGSGNVGELFF.

CDR3 in DNA: TGTGCCAGTAGGGCCCGGGCGGAGACCCAGTACTTC. The encoded protein is CASRARAETQYF. V usage is TRBV19 and J usage is TRBJ2-5; D is uncertain. Trimming left V 6 bases short and J 5 bases short, with 10 bases between. This CDR3 contains 12 residues. Germline values: CDR1 LNHDA, CDR2 SQIVND (reference sequence).

This clonotype came up once. V gene TRBV10-2 combines with J gene TRBJ2-1; 7 nucleotides align to TRBD2. From germline, CDR1 is WSHSY and CDR2 SAAADI. This CDR3 is built from 15 residues. The trim removed 9 bases at V and 10 bases at J, leaving 18 bases unmatched. CDR3 sequence: CASTLEVSGLYEQFF. The CDR3 nucleotides are TGCGCCAGTACCCTCGAGGTTAGCGGGCTGTACGAGCAGTTCTTC.

The V call is TRBV5-4, the J call TRBJ2-7, with 12 nucleotides matching TRBD2. The CDR3 has 13 residues. The V segment lost 4 bases and the J segment 7 bases; nucleotides outside the gene matches: 3. The germline CDR1 and CDR2 sequences are SGHNT and YYREEE (reference sequence). The CDR3 DNA follows: TGTGCCAGCAGCACTACTAGCGGGAGGGAGCAGTACTTC. Amino acids: CASSTTSGREQYF. Full variable domain (missing parts from reference TRBV5-4 and TRBJ2-7): ETGVTQSPTHLIKTRGQQVTLRCSSQSGHNTVSWYQQALGQGPQFIFQYYREEENGRGNFPPRFSGLQFPNYSSELNVNALELDDSALYLCASSTTSGREQYFGPGTRLTVT.

This clonotype has ten or more counts. This chain uses TRBV30 with TRBJ2-1, with 7 positions matching TRBD2. The germline V gene has CDR1 GTSNPN and CDR2 SVGIG (reference sequence). This CDR3 region has 14 residues. The junction had 5 bases not matched to a gene; V was cut back by 2 bases and J by 4 bases. The CDR3 nucleotides are TGTGCCTGGAGTCATGTGGGAGGGTACAATGAGCAGTTCTTC. This gives the protein CAWSHVGGYNEQFF. Full variable domain (rest looked up from reference TRBV30 and TRBJ2-1): SQTIHQWPATLVQPVGSPLSLECTVEGTSNPNLYWYRQAAGRGLQLLFYSVGIGQISSEVPQNLSASRPQDRQFILSSKKLLLSDSGFYLCAWSHVGGYNEQFFGPGTRLTVL.

Only one count was recorded for this clonotype. The genes are TRBV10-3 and TRBJ1-4; the D is unclear. With 3 bases removed from V and 6 bases from J, the gap between germline ends came to 14 bases. CDR1 ENHRY and CDR2 SYGVKD come from the germline V gene. The CDR3 length is 15 residues. The CDR3 nucleotides are TGTGCCATCAGTGAAGGCCGACTAGCCGATGAAAAACTGTTTTTT. It codes for CAISEGRLADEKLFF.

For this clonotype: Since a far larger clone is one base different, this is likely a read error. This chain links TRBV18 with TRBJ2-5, with D unclear. Germline CDR1 reads KGHSH; CDR2 reads LQKENI. The CDR3 is 11 amino acids. The ends were cut back, 5 bases at V and 5 bases at J, with 6 bases in the middle. Here the CDR3 reads CASSASETQYF. CDR3 nucleotide sequence: TGTGCCAGCTCAGCCTCCGAGACCCAGTACTTC. The full variable domain, completed using reference TRBV18 and TRBJ2-5, is NAGVMQNPRHLVRRRGQEARLRCSPMKGHSHVYWYRQLPEEGLKFMVYLQKENIIDESGMPKERFSAEFPKEGPSILRIQQVVRGDSAAYFCASSASETQYFGPGTRLLVL.

The chain is built from TRBV20-1 and TRBJ2-7; 10 bases align to TRBD2. Germline loops: CDR1 DFQATT, CDR2 SNEGSKA (reference sequence). CDR3 size: 15 residues. Losses at the gene ends were 6 bases for V and 3 bases for J; bases not matched to a gene: 11. The CDR3 region is CSASPSSGSIYEQYF. CDR3 nucleotide sequence: TGCAGTGCAAGTCCCTCTAGCGGGAGTATCTACGAGCAGTACTTC.

There are many counts of this clonotype. At one of its ends the junction is not consistent with the germline gene, which may arise from a read error. The chain joins TRBV11-2 to TRBJ2-7; tentative D call: TRBD2 (5 bases). The CDR3 consists of 12 residues. Germline-derived CDR1 and CDR2 are SGHAT and FQNNGV. CDR3 bases: TGTGCCAGCAACTTAGGCGGGTACGAGCAGTACTTC. Protein sequence: CASNLGGYEQYF.

This clonotype turned up a few times. This chain joins TRBV4-2 and TRBJ2-7; 14 bases match TRBD2. This CDR3 region has 20 residues. With 8 bases clipped from V and 1 base from J, the junction kept 19 bases outside the gene matches. The V gene's germline CDR1 is LGHNA and CDR2 YNFKEQ. CDR3 sequence (DNA): TGTGCCAGCCTCCCCCTCGTTTTGAGACTAGCGGGAGGGCCGTCCTACGAGCAGTACTTC. Its translation is CASLPLVLRLAGGPSYEQYF.

This clonotype was seen at least ten times. The V and J genes are TRBV18 and TRBJ1-1; D is unresolved. Between the trimmed V and J ends, which lost 4 bases and 0 bases, there was a span of 9 bases. The CDR3 sequence is 14 residues long. In germline, CDR1 is KGHSH, CDR2 LQKENI. CDR3 residues: CASSLGKMNTEAFF. As DNA, the CDR3 is TGTGCCAGCTCACTAGGGAAGATGAACACTGAAGCTTTCTTT.

At least ten counts were recorded for this clonotype. The chain links TRBV7-9 to TRBJ2-1; D ambiguous. Germline V gene lookup returns CDR1 SEHNR and CDR2 FQNEAQ (reference sequence). The CDR3 is 13 amino acids. V shed 3 bases and J shed 2 bases, with 5 bases lying between them. DNA for the CDR3: TGTGCCAGCAGCTTTTTACCCTACAATGAGCAGTTCTTC. Translated, it gives CASSFLPYNEQFF.

Ten or more counts support this clonotype. The V gene is TRBV20-1, the J gene TRBJ2-3, with D uncertain. The V end was cut by 5 bases, the J end by 1 base, with 16 bases between. The germline CDR1 and CDR2 sequences are DFQATT and SNEGSKA (reference sequence). CDR3 length: 15 residues. CDR3 amino acids: CSAPILVIGTDTQYF. CDR3 DNA sequence: TGCAGTGCTCCAATCCTAGTTATCGGCACAGATACGCAGTATTTT.

V usage is TRBV7-8 and J usage is TRBJ2-2; D remains unclear. This CDR3 spans 14 amino acids. The V and J ends lost 5 bases and 6 bases respectively, with 13 bases between them. Germline assignment: CDR1 SGHVS and CDR2 FQNEAQ. The CDR3 region is CASSIGSRPGELFF. CDR3 nucleotide sequence: TGTGCCAGCAGCATCGGGTCCCGCCCCGGGGAGCTGTTTTTT.

About this clonotype: The junction does not match germline at one end; this may be a read error. This chain connects TRBV7-7 to TRBJ2-5, with D tentatively TRBD2 (5 bases). This CDR3 contains 14 residues. Germline loops: CDR1 SSHAT, CDR2 FNYEAQ (reference sequence). CDR3 DNA: TGTGCTAGCAGCTTATCAGCGGTCCAAGAGACCCAGTACTTC. Translated, it gives CASSLSAVQETQYF. Combining the CDR3 with reference TRBV7-7 and TRBJ2-5 gives the whole variable domain GAGVSQSPRYKVTKRGQDVTLRCDPISSHATLYWYQQALGQGPEFLTYFNYEAQPDKSGLPSDRFSAERPEGSISTLTIQRTEQRDSAMYRCASSLSAVQETQYFGPGTRLLVL.

This clonotype came up many times. The V call is TRBV27, the J call TRBJ2-1, with D tentatively TRBD2 (5 bases). From germline, CDR1 is MNHEY and CDR2 SMNVEV (reference sequence). Trimming pared 6 bases from V and 3 bases from J, leaving 12 bases between. This CDR3 contains 14 residues. The CDR3 is CASRPNGLYNEQFF. In DNA form, the CDR3 reads TGTGCCAGCAGACCAAACGGACTCTACAATGAGCAGTTCTTC.

This clonotype was picked up many times. The chain uses TRBV2 and TRBJ2-3; TRBD2 agrees at 9 bases. V shed 2 bases, J shed 7 bases, and the junction held 10 bases outside the gene matches. CDR1 is SNHLY and CDR2 is FYNNEI in the germline V gene. This CDR3 spans 16 amino acids. The chain's CDR3 is CASSEPGLATDYTQYF. CDR3 coding DNA: TGTGCCAGCAGTGAACCGGGACTAGCTACGGACTATACGCAGTATTTT.

In its sample, this clonotype was seen many times. V usage is TRBV3-1 and J usage is TRBJ2-1; 9 positions match TRBD1. The CDR3 contains 15 residues. The junction had 8 bases not matched to a gene; V was cut back by 6 bases and J by 5 bases. In germline, CDR1 is LGHDT, CDR2 YNNKEL (reference sequence). CDR3 region: CASRAPGQGNNEQFF. DNA of the CDR3: TGTGCCAGCAGAGCCCCGGGACAGGGTAACAATGAGCAGTTCTTC.

V usage is TRBV9 and J usage is TRBJ1-1; D is unclear. Germline-derived CDR1 and CDR2 are SGDLS and YYNGEE. The CDR3 is 15 amino acids. V was cut by 4 bases and J by 0 bases, with 13 bases left in between. CDR3 residues: CASSPEGAMNTEAFF. DNA for the CDR3: TGTGCCAGCAGCCCAGAGGGAGCTATGAACACTGAAGCTTTCTTT. Variable domain in full (rest from reference TRBV9 and TRBJ1-1): DSGVTQTPKHLITATGQRVTLRCSPRSGDLSVYWYQQSLDQGLQFLIQYYNGEERAKGNILERFSAQQFPDLHSELNLSSLELGDSALYFCASSPEGAMNTEAFFGQGTRLTVV.